This T cell receptor (beta chain) was sequenced for a study of T cell responses to AZD1222 COVID-19 vaccine. Broader study findings: Just six AZD1222 recipients were seropositive at baseline.

V lost 3 bases to trimming and J lost 4 bases; unmatched junction nucleotides: 10. The CDR3 is 15 residues long. CDR1 and CDR2 (germline): GTSNPN, SVGIG (reference sequence). In the case of this clone: The target antigen is unknown.

The data were produced by immunoSEQ multiplex PCR, yet TCRdb's version contains in-frame clones alone and is incomplete. Of 98,000 or so clones detected, approximately 89% appear once; the ten largest clones hold roughly 3%. The rearrangement uses TRBV30 and TRBJ2-7; 9 positions match TRBD1. The sample here was peripheral blood, taken on day 0 of MenACWY control vaccination. The receptor's source is an adult in good health. CDR3 coding DNA: TGTGCCTGGAGCATTACGGGACAGGGAGTTTACGAGCAGTACTTC. It encodes CAWSITGQGVYEQYF.